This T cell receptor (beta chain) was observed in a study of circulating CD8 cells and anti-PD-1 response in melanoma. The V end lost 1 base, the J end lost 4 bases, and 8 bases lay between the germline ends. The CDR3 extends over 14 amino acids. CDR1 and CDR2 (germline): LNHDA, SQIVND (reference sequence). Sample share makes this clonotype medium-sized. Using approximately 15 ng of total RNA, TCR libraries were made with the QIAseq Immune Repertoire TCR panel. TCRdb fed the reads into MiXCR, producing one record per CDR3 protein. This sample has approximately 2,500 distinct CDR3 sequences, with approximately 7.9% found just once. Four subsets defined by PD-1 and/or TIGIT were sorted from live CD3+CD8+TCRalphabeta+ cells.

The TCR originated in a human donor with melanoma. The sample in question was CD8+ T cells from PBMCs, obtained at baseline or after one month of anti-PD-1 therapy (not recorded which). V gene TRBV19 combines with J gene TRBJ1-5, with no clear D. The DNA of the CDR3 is TGTGCCAGTAGTATAGGGCAGACTAATCAGCCCCAGCATTTT. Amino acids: CASSIGQTNQPQHF.